This is a list of T cell receptor beta chains from one sample in a study of blood T cell repertoires in COVID-19. Data came from immunoSEQ multiplex PCR; TCRdb stores just in-frame clones and leaves some out. The data hold approximately 75,000 clones, with approximately 86% observed a single time. The sample consisted of peripheral blood. Source of these receptors: an elderly man with COVID-19, enrolled during active disease. Each CDR3 is given with its conserved first and last residue. The D gene is left open where the match is weak. Not all rows give a size; the values are once, few, many and, for expanded clones, a class.

V: TRBV2
D: TRBD2
size: NA
J: TRBJ2-3
CDR3: CASSEGGGGDTQYF
DNA: TGTGCCAGCAGTGAAGGCGGGGGGGGAGATACGCAGTATTTT

V: TRBV7-9
D: TRBD1
size: once
J: TRBJ1-6
CDR3: CASSDRGDRYSPLHF
DNA: TGTGCCAGCAGCGATAGGGGGGACAGATATTCACCCCTCCACTTT

V: TRBV2
D: TRBD1
size: NA
J: TRBJ1-4
CDR3: CASGYSGGPNEKLFF
DNA: TGTGCCAGCGGCTATTCAGGGGGGCCTAATGAAAAACTGTTTTTT

V: TRBV7-9
D: NA
size: NA
J: TRBJ1-6
CDR3: CASSLYGSPLHF
DNA: TGTGCCAGCAGCTTATACGGGTCACCCCTCCACTTT

V: TRBV11-2
D: TRBD2
size: NA
J: TRBJ2-1
CDR3: CASSLDRVAGEQFF
DNA: TGTGCCAGCAGCTTAGATAGGGTAGCGGGAGAGCAGTTCTTC

V: TRBV23-1
D: NA
size: NA
J: TRBJ2-7
CDR3: CASSQSRRGQNYEQYF
DNA: TGCGCCAGCAGTCAATCTCGGCGAGGACAAAACTACGAGCAGTACTTC

V: TRBV19
D: TRBD2
size: NA
J: TRBJ2-3
CDR3: CASSQTGLVRPTDTQYF
DNA: TGTGCCAGTAGTCAAACTGGACTAGTTCGCCCCACAGATACGCAGTATTTT

V: TRBV5-6
D: NA
size: few
J: TRBJ1-5
CDR3: CASSFSGPGPQHF
DNA: TGTGCCAGCAGCTTTTCAGGGCCTGGGCCCCAGCATTTT

V: TRBV5-4
D: NA
size: NA
J: TRBJ1-3
CDR3: CASSDHREGNTIYF
DNA: TGTGCCAGCAGCGACCACAGGGAGGGAAACACCATATATTTT

V: TRBV19
D: NA
size: NA
J: TRBJ2-2
CDR3: CASSIDQGSGELFF
DNA: TGTGCCAGTAGTATAGACCAGGGATCCGGGGAGCTGTTTTTT

V: TRBV6-2/TRBV6-3
D: NA
size: NA
J: TRBJ2-1
CDR3: CASSPRSPVGYNEQFF
DNA: TGTGCCAGCAGCCCCAGGTCCCCCGTGGGCTACAATGAGCAGTTCTTC

V: TRBV4-2
D: TRBD2
size: NA
J: TRBJ2-1
CDR3: CASRTSGGNEQFF
DNA: TGTGCCAGCCGGACTAGCGGGGGCAATGAGCAGTTCTTC

V: TRBV5-8
D: NA
size: few
J: TRBJ1-1
CDR3: CASSPTTGWDTEAFF
DNA: TGTGCCAGCAGCCCCACGACAGGATGGGACACTGAAGCTTTCTTT

V: TRBV7-3
D: TRBD1
size: NA
J: TRBJ2-5
CDR3: CASSLTGTSGTGVGETQYF
DNA: TGTGCCAGCAGCTTAACCGGGACATCCGGGACAGGGGTCGGAGAGACCCAGTACTTC

V: TRBV7-9
D: NA
size: once
J: TRBJ1-1
CDR3: CALTLTGGGGSTEAFF
DNA: TGTGCCCTTACTCTCACGGGGGGAGGCGGGAGCACTGAAGCTTTCTTT

V: TRBV10-3
D: TRBD2
size: NA
J: TRBJ2-1
CDR3: CAISVGVERGGGTKDEQFF
DNA: TGTGCCATCAGTGTTGGTGTTGAACGGGGCGGGGGAACTAAGGATGAGCAGTTCTTC

V: TRBV5-1
D: NA
size: NA
J: TRBJ2-3
CDR3: CASSRGLQRPDTQYF
DNA: TGCGCCAGCAGCCGCGGGTTGCAGCGGCCAGATACGCAGTATTTT

V: TRBV9
D: NA
size: once
J: TRBJ1-6
CDR3: CASSATPGESPLHF
DNA: TGTGCCAGCAGCGCCACTCCGGGGGAATCACCCCTCCACTTT

V: TRBV10-1
D: NA
size: NA
J: TRBJ2-2
CDR3: CASMDRVNTGELFF
DNA: TGCGCCAGCATGGACAGAGTGAACACCGGGGAGCTGTTTTTT

V: TRBV12-5
D: NA
size: NA
J: TRBJ1-2
CDR3: CASAPAGGDGYTF
DNA: TGTGCTAGTGCACCCGCCGGGGGAGATGGCTACACCTTC

V: TRBV2
D: TRBD1
size: NA
J: TRBJ2-7
CDR3: CAIETRQGKSFTYEQYF
DNA: TGTGCCATCGAAACCCGACAGGGGAAGTCCTTCACCTACGAGCAGTACTTC

V: TRBV19
D: NA
size: NA
J: TRBJ1-1
CDR3: CASSIRNRGNMNTEAFF
DNA: TGTGCCAGTAGTATACGGAATAGGGGAAACATGAACACTGAAGCTTTCTTT

V: TRBV7-2
D: TRBD1
size: NA
J: TRBJ1-1
CDR3: CASSLFGTGLEAFF
DNA: TGTGCCAGCAGCTTATTCGGGACAGGGCTTGAAGCTTTCTTT

V: TRBV5-4
D: TRBD2
size: NA
J: TRBJ2-3
CDR3: CASSAGLAGGEDTQYF
DNA: TGTGCCAGCAGCGCCGGACTAGCGGGGGGGGAAGATACGCAGTATTTT

V: TRBV6-5
D: NA
size: NA
J: TRBJ2-1
CDR3: CASRRLGYNEQFF
DNA: TGTGCCAGCAGGAGACTAGGCTACAATGAGCAGTTCTTC

V: TRBV5-4
D: TRBD2
size: NA
J: TRBJ2-3
CDR3: CASSSGVAGASDTQYF
DNA: TGTGCCAGCAGCTCCGGGGTAGCGGGGGCCTCAGATACGCAGTATTTT

V: TRBV2
D: TRBD1
size: NA
J: TRBJ2-5
CDR3: CASSDEGQGIETQYF
DNA: TGTGCCAGCAGTGACGAGGGACAGGGGATCGAGACCCAGTACTTC

V: TRBV4-1
D: NA
size: NA
J: TRBJ1-5
CDR3: CASSQVGREANQPQHF
DNA: TGCGCCAGCAGCCAAGTAGGAAGAGAAGCGAATCAGCCCCAGCATTTT

V: TRBV18
D: TRBD1
size: NA
J: TRBJ1-4
CDR3: CASSLTKGATSEKLFF
DNA: TGTGCCAGCTCGCTGACCAAGGGGGCCACGAGCGAAAAACTGTTTTTT

V: TRBV9
D: TRBD2
size: NA
J: TRBJ2-5
CDR3: CASSLTSGGPQETQYF
DNA: TGTGCCAGCAGCTTGACTAGCGGGGGCCCACAAGAGACCCAGTACTTC

V: TRBV19
D: NA
size: NA
J: TRBJ1-2
CDR3: CASSISAGNDGYTF
DNA: TGTGCCAGTAGTATTTCTGCGGGAAATGATGGCTACACCTTC

V: TRBV19
D: NA
size: NA
J: TRBJ1-2
CDR3: CASNGQNRYGYTF
DNA: TGTGCCAGTAACGGACAGAACCGCTATGGCTACACCTTC

V: TRBV7-2
D: NA
size: NA
J: TRBJ1-3
CDR3: CASGADTIYF
DNA: TGTGCCAGCGGGGCGGACACCATATATTTT

V: TRBV7-2
D: NA
size: NA
J: TRBJ1-2
CDR3: CASSLSTGNLYGYTF
DNA: TGTGCCAGCAGCTTAAGTACAGGAAACCTCTATGGCTACACCTTC

V: TRBV27
D: TRBD1
size: NA
J: TRBJ2-7
CDR3: CASSTGGMNYEQYF
DNA: TGTGCCAGCAGCACAGGGGGAATGAACTACGAGCAGTACTTC

V: TRBV13
D: TRBD2
size: NA
J: TRBJ2-7
CDR3: CASSSRLAGYYEQYF
DNA: TGTGCCAGCAGCTCGAGACTAGCGGGGTACTACGAGCAGTACTTC

V: TRBV5-1
D: NA
size: NA
J: TRBJ1-5
CDR3: CASSLAPRGYSNQPQHF
DNA: TGCGCCAGCAGCTTGGCCCCCAGGGGATATAGCAATCAGCCCCAGCATTTT

V: TRBV3-1/TRBV3-2
D: NA
size: NA
J: TRBJ2-7
CDR3: CASRGGQNSYEQYF
DNA: TGTGCCAGCAGGGGGGGACAGAACTCCTACGAGCAGTACTTC

V: TRBV19
D: TRBD1
size: NA
J: TRBJ1-5
CDR3: CASRADRGLNQPQHF
DNA: TGTGCCAGTAGAGCAGACAGGGGGCTCAATCAGCCCCAGCATTTT

V: TRBV7-3
D: NA
size: NA
J: TRBJ2-7
CDR3: CASSLGSGIGYEQYF
DNA: TGTGCCAGCAGCTTGGGTTCAGGGATTGGCTACGAGCAGTACTTC

V: TRBV9
D: NA
size: NA
J: TRBJ1-2
CDR3: CASSVGSGSYGYTF
DNA: TGTGCCAGCAGCGTAGGCTCAGGGTCCTATGGCTACACCTTC

V: TRBV6-5
D: NA
size: few
J: TRBJ1-2
CDR3: CASSPLLRGGYGYTF
DNA: TGTGCCAGCAGTCCACTCCTTAGGGGGGGGTATGGCTACACCTTC

V: TRBV9
D: NA
size: NA
J: TRBJ1-2
CDR3: CASSASQGDGYTF
DNA: TGTGCCAGCAGCGCCTCCCAGGGTGATGGCTACACCTTC

V: TRBV5-6
D: NA
size: NA
J: TRBJ1-5
CDR3: CASSEQGGSNQPQHF
DNA: TGTGCCAGCAGCGAACAGGGTGGTAGCAATCAGCCCCAGCATTTT

V: TRBV7-2
D: TRBD1
size: NA
J: TRBJ2-3
CDR3: CASSLGTGTDTQYF
DNA: TGTGCCAGCAGCTTAGGGACAGGGACCGATACGCAGTATTTT

V: TRBV6-6
D: TRBD1
size: NA
J: TRBJ1-3
CDR3: CASSLSPGTGGFAGNTIYF
DNA: TGTGCCAGCAGTCTCTCCCCCGGGACAGGGGGATTTGCTGGAAACACCATATATTTT

V: TRBV7-8
D: NA
size: NA
J: TRBJ1-2
CDR3: CASSFAPGNGYTF
DNA: TGTGCCAGCAGCTTTGCACCGGGGAATGGCTACACCTTC

V: TRBV7-2
D: TRBD2
size: NA
J: TRBJ2-7
CDR3: CASRREWSSSYEQYF
DNA: TGTGCCAGCAGGCGGGAGTGGAGTAGCTCCTACGAGCAGTACTTC

V: TRBV9
D: NA
size: NA
J: TRBJ1-1
CDR3: CASSVALNTEAFF
DNA: TGTGCCAGCAGCGTAGCGTTGAACACTGAAGCTTTCTTT

V: TRBV19
D: NA
size: NA
J: TRBJ1-4
CDR3: CASSLQGATNEKLFF
DNA: TGTGCCAGTAGTCTTCAGGGCGCAACTAATGAAAAACTGTTTTTT

V: TRBV18
D: NA
size: NA
J: TRBJ2-1
CDR3: CASSPPLPRTSSYNEQFF
DNA: TGTGCCAGCTCACCACCACTACCCCGGACTTCCTCCTACAATGAGCAGTTCTTC

V: TRBV4-1
D: NA
size: NA
J: TRBJ2-7
CDR3: CASSQGAAGQNYEQYF
DNA: TGCGCCAGCAGCCAAGGGGCCGCCGGACAGAACTACGAGCAGTACTTC

V: TRBV5-4
D: TRBD2
size: once
J: TRBJ2-5
CDR3: CASSLKLAGQETQYF
DNA: TGTGCCAGCAGCTTGAAACTAGCGGGGCAAGAGACCCAGTACTTC

V: TRBV3-1/TRBV3-2
D: NA
size: few
J: TRBJ2-1
CDR3: CASSQGLASNEQFF
DNA: TGTGCCAGCAGCCAAGGCCTAGCGAGTAATGAGCAGTTCTTC

V: TRBV7-9
D: NA
size: few
J: TRBJ1-1
CDR3: CASSLGLENTEAFF
DNA: TGTGCCAGCAGCTTAGGACTGGAAAACACTGAAGCTTTCTTT

V: TRBV3-1/TRBV3-2
D: TRBD2
size: NA
J: TRBJ2-7
CDR3: CASSQGLAGPYEQYF
DNA: TGTGCCAGCAGCCAGGGACTAGCGGGGCCTTACGAGCAGTACTTC

V: TRBV5-1
D: NA
size: few
J: TRBJ1-2
CDR3: CASSLDGQPATNYGYTF
DNA: TGCGCCAGCAGCTTGGACGGACAGCCAGCTACTAACTATGGCTACACCTTC

V: TRBV5-1
D: TRBD1
size: NA
J: TRBJ1-1
CDR3: CASSLGQGQRTEAFF
DNA: TGCGCCAGCAGCTTGGGGCAGGGACAGCGCACTGAAGCTTTCTTT

V: TRBV7-9
D: NA
size: NA
J: TRBJ2-7
CDR3: CASSLDGTAYEQYF
DNA: TGTGCCAGCAGCTTAGATGGTACAGCCTACGAGCAGTACTTC